A single sample gave rise to the 7 T cell receptor beta chains below, sequenced in a study of CD8+ T cells in alopecia areata. The authors sorted pooled cutaneous lymph node cells using CD4, CD8alpha, NKG2D, NKG2ACE and other markers. As the sequencing template, cDNA was produced by extracting RNA and reverse transcribing it. Some clones are missing from TCRdb's copy, which holds only in-frame ones; the method was immunoSEQ multiplex PCR. This sample has about 300,000 clones, each found more than once. The sample was CD4+ T cells sorted from a lymph node. These TCRs come from a C3H/HeJ mouse with alopecia areata. The strain's MHC haplotype is H2-k.

This clone came up a few times. Germline and genes here are mouse. The read ends 4 residues shy of where the CDR3 ends; the end is completed using the germline J gene. The sample contains more than one DNA sequence encoding this CDR3. The rearrangement joins TRBV13-1 to TRBJ2-3, with TRBD2 matching over 9 bases. The CDR3 sequence is 15 residues long. With V trimmed by 3 bases and J by 2 bases, 4 bases remained unmatched. Germline CDR1 is NSHNY and CDR2 is SYGAGN. The CDR3 sequence is CASSGAGGDAETLYF. The part of the CDR3 DNA that was read is TGTGCCAGCAGTGGTGCTGGGGGGGATGCAGAA.

This clone has more than one count but fewer than ten. These gene names are mouse names. The CDR3 end is not reached by the read, which stops 4 residues before it; the germline J gene fills it in. The sample carries other DNA sequences with the same CDR3. The chain combines TRBV5 with TRBJ2-1; 9 bases fit TRBD2. Trimming at V came to 0 bases and at J to 4 bases, leaving 1 base not matched to a gene. The CDR3 spans 15 residues. CDR1 is LGHNA and CDR2 is YNLKQL in the germline V gene (reference sequence). CDR3 DNA, as far as it was read: TGTGCCAGCAGCCAAGAGGGACTGGGTTATGCT. Its translation: CASSQEGLGYA. The CDR3 reads in full as CASSQEGLGYAEQFF.

This clone was counted between two and nine times. Each gene name is a mouse one. The sequence runs out 4 residues before the end of the CDR3; the remainder is reconstructed from the germline J gene. The same CDR3 is also encoded by other DNA sequences in this sample. The rearrangement joins TRBV13-2 to TRBJ2-1; weak D call: TRBD1 (5 bases). The germline V and J ends were trimmed by 5 bases and 6 bases, with 9 bases remaining between them. The CDR3 loop spans 12 amino acids. Germline V lookup: CDR1 NNHNN, CDR2 SYGAGS (reference sequence). CDR3 region: CASGADSAEQFF. The part of the CDR3 DNA that was read is TGTGCCAGCGGGGCAGACAGTGCT.

A few counts support this clone. Gene names refer to mouse genes. Coverage ceases 4 residues before the CDR3 finishes, and the germline J gene fills in the end. Other DNA variants within this sample encode the same CDR3. This chain connects TRBV5 to TRBJ1-1, with a possible D match to TRBD1 (5 bases). V lost 1 base to trimming and J lost 0 bases, with 9 bases between them. CDR3 length: 15 amino acids. Germline V CDR1 and CDR2: LGHNA, YNLKQL (reference sequence). CDR3: CASSQGTNANTEVFF. Partial CDR3 DNA: TGTGCCAGCAGCCAAGGGACAAATGCAAACACA.

A few counts support this clone. Gene names are the mouse ones. The read comes to an end 4 residues before the CDR3 does, leaving the germline J gene to fill in the end. The chain carries TRBV13-1 and TRBJ1-2; TRBD1 aligns across 8 bases. Per the germline V gene, CDR1 is NSHNY and CDR2 is SYGAGN. This CDR3 contains 13 residues. CDR3 DNA, as far as it was read: TGTGCCAGCAGTCCCGACAGGGGTTCC. It yields the protein CASSPDRGS. The entire CDR3 protein is CASSPDRGSDYTF.

This clone has a handful of counts. The gene names here belong to mouse. With the read ending 4 residues before the CDR3 end, the germline J gene is used to fill in that end. The rearrangement joins TRBV13-3 to TRBJ2-2, with TRBD1 matching over 9 bases. Germline values: CDR1 NNHDY, CDR2 SYVADS. The CDR3 extends over 16 amino acids. J gave up 2 bases and V 3 bases, and 5 bases lay outside the gene matches. Partial CDR3 DNA: TGTGCCAGCAGTGGATCCGGGACAGGGAACACCGGG. Translated: CASSGSGTGNTG. The whole CDR3 protein reads CASSGSGTGNTGQLYF.

This clone was detected ten times or more. Mouse names are used for the genes. The CDR3 is cut off 4 residues early in the read; its end comes from the germline J gene. This chain joins TRBV17 and TRBJ2-4, with a weak D call TRBD1 (5 bases). Per germline, CDR1 MNHDT and CDR2 YYDKIL. V lost 5 bases and J 0 bases, leaving 9 bases between the germline ends. The CDR3 has 14 amino acids. CDR3 sequence: CASSAGPSQNTLYF. The sequenced part of the CDR3 DNA is TGTGCTAGCAGTGCAGGGCCTAGTCAAAAC. The full variable domain, in which reference TRBV17 and TRBJ2-4 provide the parts outside the CDR3, is DTTVKQNPRYKLARVGKPVNLICSQTMNHDTMYWYQKKPNQAPKLLLFYYDKILNREADTFEKFQSSRPNNSFCSLYIGSAGLEYSAMYLCASSAGPSQNTLYFGAGTRLSVL.